This entry features one TCR beta chain sequence. Antigen: not known. The germline V gene encodes CDR1 MNHEY and CDR2 SMNVEV (reference sequence). There are 13 residues in the CDR3. Trimming took 8 bases from V and 1 from J, leaving 11 bases between them. Amplification targeted the TCR beta CDR3 regions, with RNA transcripts as the source material. RT-PCR with HTBI primers came first, then second-round multiplex PCR. MiXCR, run by TCRdb on the multiplex PCR reads, gives a single entry per CDR3 protein. This table has fewer than 250,000 distinct CDR3 sequences, 25% to 35% appearing once. Where ophthalmopathy was present, donors had moderate-to-severe activity, CAS ≥3, NOSPECS ≥4 and duration under 3 months. Excluded: other autoimmune disease, uncontrolled infection, pregnancy or lactation. The sample is drawn from a study of Graves' ophthalmopathy and Graves' hyperthyroidism. Looking at the study overall: At the time of initial diagnosis and before any treatment, peripheral blood was collected. General observations from the study: Most thyroid clonotypes expanded beyond 0.001 frequency were also found in blood.

The sample was peripheral blood. This chain joins TRBV27 and TRBJ1-1; D call uncertain. The clonotype was recovered from a man aged 50-60 years with Graves' ophthalmopathy. The CDR3 spells CASRTRRNTEAFF. CDR3 bases: TGTGCCAGCCGGACCCGGAGGAACACTGAAGCTTTCTTT.